This is a list of T cell receptor beta chains from one sample in a study of blood T cell repertoires in COVID-19. Data came from immunoSEQ multiplex PCR; TCRdb stores just in-frame clones and leaves some out. The sample lists a few hundred thousand clones, about nine tenths occurring once. Material for sequencing was PBMCs or T cells enriched from blood (not recorded which). These receptors all stem from a woman aged 40 to 55 who had been exposed to COVID-19. CDR3s leave out the opening cysteine and the closing phenylalanine or tryptophan. Fields, in order: clone size, V gene, CDR3 protein. A row's size may be missing; if present it is once, few, many or a size class.

. | TRBV7-9 | ASSSSGQETQY
. | TRBV12-5 | ASGRTGMVF
once | TRBV14 | ASSPRDRGHEKLF
. | TRBV24-1 | ATSDRGADSNQPQH
. | TRBV29-1 | SVEGDSGINTIY
. | TRBV30 | AWQTGAGMSNYGYT
once | TRBV30 | AWSVRRTSLKEETQY
. | TRBV5-4 | ASSLGEGTQY
. | TRBV7-3 | ASSFTGGNTEAF
. | TRBV18 | ASSPTSGATNNEQF
. | TRBV6-2/TRBV6-3 | ASSWVGSSYNEQF
. | TRBV19 | ASSSGDSLAHSPLH
. | TRBV12-5 | ASGLAPLKGDHYGYT
. | TRBV2 | ASRDLREGTEAF
. | TRBV10-3 | AISSTGYGYT
. | TRBV13 | ASSLGSGTGGVEKLF
. | TRBV24-1 | ATRGRDPQETQY
once | TRBV6-5 | ASSPGVPETQY
once | TRBV30 | AWSMNGQGGEKLF
. | TRBV12-3/TRBV12-4 | ASSYRGSIGYT
. | TRBV5-1 | ASSSSGSSYEQY
. | TRBV6-2/TRBV6-3 | ASSSGQAQTYEQY
few | TRBV18 | ASSHNRGSTNEKLF
once | TRBV18 | ASSPTMTETGELF
. | TRBV11-3 | ASSVAGGYNEQF
. | TRBV6-5 | ASSYSNTIRDTQY
. | TRBV2 | ASSERQATNEKLF
. | TRBV5-4 | ASSLAGTGFNPNGYT
. | TRBV7-2 | ASLEGSSQETQY
. | TRBV3-1/TRBV3-2 | ASSQETGGKFSDSGNTIY
. | TRBV5-1 | ASSLGGHRYEQY
. | TRBV30 | AWRAGDAGYT
. | TRBV4-1 | ASSQQGVSAYTQY
. | TRBV29-1 | SVLPLAGDVNEQF
. | TRBV6-5 | ASSSEGARYEQY
. | TRBV12-3/TRBV12-4 | ASMRDSNQPQH
. | TRBV5-5 | ASSRAGFGQPQH
. | TRBV5-6 | ASRLGQTYEQY
. | TRBV19 | ASRQGGSEKLF
. | TRBV5-5 | ASSFLGRNTGELF